Shown below are 31 T cell receptor beta chains from a single sample sequenced in a study of cytomegalovirus exposure and HLA in healthy donors. In the PCR, 60 Vbeta and 13 Jbeta primers were used. The repertoire was sequenced with immunoSEQ multiplex PCR; TCRdb's copy has only in-frame clones and lacks some. The sample consists of 170,000 or so clones, around 78% of them appearing once. The sample taken for sequencing was PBMCs. These receptors were taken from a woman between 45 and 65 years old in good health and CMV-seropositive.

The chain couples TRBV12-2 to TRBJ2-1; the D call of TRBD1 is as the table states it, not checked on the DNA. TRBV12-2 is labeled a pseudogene. CDR3 length equals 17 residues. The CDR3 region has the DNA TGTGCAAGTCGCTTAGGGGGCCAGGACAGCTCCTACAATGAGCAGTTCTTC. Translating it yields CASRLGGQDSSYNEQFF.

The J gene is TRBJ2-5, the V gene TRBV5-6; D might be TRBD2 (6 bases). The DNA end is a closer match to TRBJ2-7, so the J assignment may be wrong. Germline assignment: CDR1 SGHDT and CDR2 YYEEEE. This CDR3 has 15 amino acids. The CDR3 nucleotides read TGTGCCAGCAGCAAGCTAGCGCAATATTTCTACGAGCAGTACTTC. Translated, it gives CASSKLAQYFYEQYF.

The chain couples TRBV27 to TRBJ1-5, with unresolved D. Germline CDR1 reads MNHEY; CDR2 reads SMNVEV (reference sequence). V was cut by 3 bases and J by 1 base, with 10 bases left in between. The CDR3 runs 15 residues. CDR3 sequence reads: CASSLEGMSNQPQHF. The DNA of the CDR3 is TGTGCCAGCAGTTTGGAGGGTATGAGCAATCAGCCCCAGCATTTT.

The chain employs TRBV11-1 and TRBJ1-2, with TRBD1 as a possible D gene (6 bases). In germline, CDR1 is SGHAT, CDR2 FQDESV (reference sequence). V dropped 3 bases and J dropped 0 bases, with 8 bases sitting between them. This CDR3 contains 14 residues. CDR3 sequence: CASSLGGPNYGYTF. The CDR3 bases are TGTGCCAGCAGCTTGGGGGGGCCTAACTATGGCTACACCTTC.

This chain uses TRBV9 with TRBJ1-5; maybe TRBD1 (5 bases). This CDR3 comprises 15 residues. Germline CDR1 is SGDLS and CDR2 is YYNGEE. V lost 0 bases and J lost 0, with 7 bases in between. This chain's CDR3 is CASSVAGGSNQPQHF. CDR3 nucleotides: TGTGCCAGCAGCGTAGCGGGGGGTAGCAATCAGCCCCAGCATTTT.

The rearrangement joins TRBV4-1 to TRBJ2-7; TRBD1 matches 11 bases. Trimming removed 5 bases from V and 4 bases from J; junction bases left unmatched: 7. CDR1 is MGHRA, CDR2 YSYEKL, per germline. The CDR3 is 15 amino acids. CDR3 DNA sequence: TGCGCCAGCAGCGAAGGAGGGACAGGGGGGTACGAGCAGTACTTC. Translated, it gives CASSEGGTGGYEQYF.

J is TRBJ1-5 and V is TRBV19; D not certain. CDR3 size: 13 residues. CDR1 LNHDA and CDR2 SQIVND come from the germline V gene (reference sequence). V was clipped by 7 bases and J by 2 bases, with 9 bases between them. The CDR3 reads CASMRGGNQPQHF. The CDR3 DNA sequence: TGTGCCAGTATGCGGGGAGGCAATCAGCCCCAGCATTTT.

The genes are TRBV2 and TRBJ2-2, with TRBD1 matching over 8 bases. Germline V gene data show CDR1 as SNHLY and CDR2 as FYNNEI. The CDR3 has 16 residues. The trim removed 6 bases at V and 9 bases at J, leaving 15 bases unmatched. CDR3 bases: TGTGCCAGCAGACCCTTCGGGGGACAGGTTATGTGGGAGCTGTTTTTT. As protein: CASRPFGGQVMWELFF.

The chain links TRBV11-2 to TRBJ2-1, with 10 bases identical to TRBD2. The junction had 11 bases not matched to a gene; V was cut back by 7 bases and J by 14 bases. The CDR3 runs to 13 residues. Germline CDR1 is SGHAT and CDR2 is FQNNGV. CDR3 nucleotides: TGTGCCAGCACCGAGGATGGAGCGGGGGGGAAGTTCTTC. Translation gives CASTEDGAGGKFF.

As regards this clone: In the same sample, other DNA sequences code for this CDR3. This chain connects TRBV6-4 to TRBJ2-1; 8 bases fit TRBD2. Losses at the gene ends were 6 bases for V and 4 bases for J; bases not matched to a gene: 5. This CDR3 spans 14 amino acids. The V gene's germline CDR1 is MRHNA and CDR2 SNTAGT. The CDR3 sequence is CASSRGGVYNEQFF. CDR3 bases: TGTGCCAGCAGCCGGGGGGGCGTATACAATGAGCAGTTCTTC.

Only one count was recorded for this clone. CDR3 amino acids: CASGQGPYEQYF. CDR3 DNA: TGTGCCAGCGGACAGGGCCCTTACGAGCAGTACTTC. The chain joins TRBV25-1 to TRBJ2-7, with 8 bases aligning to TRBD1. CDR3 length: 12 amino acids. V trimming: 8 bases; J trimming: 4 bases; junction bases outside the gene matches: 4. Per the germline V gene, CDR1 is MGHDK and CDR2 is SYGVNS.

The chain couples TRBV18 to TRBJ1-3; no definite D call. From germline, CDR1 is KGHSH and CDR2 LQKENI. CDR3 length: 15 amino acids. Trimming removed 2 bases from V and 4 bases from J, with 12 bases in between. DNA of the CDR3: TGTGCCAGCTCACCAAGGAGGAATGAAGGAAACACCATATATTTT. It codes for CASSPRRNEGNTIYF.

This clone was counted between two and nine times. The chain recombines TRBV7-8 with TRBJ1-6, with 7 nucleotides matching TRBD1. This CDR3 has 14 residues. CDR1 and CDR2 from the germline V gene are SGHVS and FQNEAQ. Trimming took 5 bases from V and 7 from J; bases not matched to a gene: 5. The CDR3 reads CASSQLQGNSPLHF. The CDR3 DNA reads TGTGCCAGCAGCCAGTTACAGGGGAATTCACCCCTCCACTTT.

The rearrangement links TRBV9 to TRBJ2-3; 10 bases are a match to TRBD1. With V trimmed by 1 base and J by 3 bases, 5 bases remained unmatched. CDR1 and CDR2 from the germline V gene are SGDLS and YYNGEE. The CDR3 is made up of 16 amino acids. The CDR3 DNA reads TGTGCCAGCAGCGTACTCGGACAGGGGGGGACAGATACGCAGTATTTT. It translates to CASSVLGQGGTDTQYF.

The V call is TRBV4-1, the J call TRBJ2-1, with D hard to call. The CDR3 sequence is 14 residues long. Looked up from germline, CDR1 is MGHRA and CDR2 is YSYEKL. V dropped 4 bases and J dropped 5 bases, with 12 bases sitting between them. The CDR3 DNA is TGCGCCAGCAGCCGAACAAGGAGCCACAATGAGCAGTTCTTC. This gives the protein CASSRTRSHNEQFF.

This clone occurred a few times. The chain employs TRBV19 and TRBJ2-7; 8 nucleotides agree with TRBD2. CDR3 length equals 15 residues. Germline values: CDR1 LNHDA, CDR2 SQIVND (reference sequence). The V gene end was trimmed by 5 bases and the J gene end by 3 bases; junction bases not matched to a gene: 9. The CDR3 here is CASSVDGGGHYEQYF. DNA for the CDR3: TGTGCCAGTAGTGTGGACGGGGGGGGCCACTACGAGCAGTACTTC.

The V and J genes are TRBV9 and TRBJ2-1, with 9 bases matching TRBD2. Unmatched junction bases numbered 8, after V lost 2 bases and J lost 8 bases. Germline CDR1 is SGDLS and CDR2 is YYNGEE. This CDR3 spans 15 amino acids. The CDR3 coding sequence is TGTGCCAGCAGCGTTCGAGCGGGGGGCCGGGATGAGCAGTTCTTC. Its protein product is CASSVRAGGRDEQFF.

This chain joins TRBV11-2 and TRBJ2-3, with 9 bases fitting TRBD1. This CDR3 is 16 amino acids long. Germline V gene lookup returns CDR1 SGHAT and CDR2 FQNNGV. V shed 5 bases, J shed 1 base, and the junction held 7 bases outside the gene matches. This CDR3 reads CASSPGQGRGTDTQYF. In nucleotides, the CDR3 is TGTGCCAGCAGCCCGGGACAGGGTAGGGGCACAGATACGCAGTATTTT.

This sequence joins TRBV5-5 and TRBJ2-2; 7 nucleotides agree with TRBD1. The germline CDR1 and CDR2 sequences are SGHKS and YYEKEE (reference sequence). The CDR3 contains 15 residues. V lost 1 base and J lost 3; bases outside the gene matches: 3. The CDR3 loop is CASSLIDRDTGELFF. CDR3 sequence (DNA): TGTGCCAGCAGCTTGATCGACAGGGACACCGGGGAGCTGTTTTTT.

This chain links TRBV30 with TRBJ1-1; maybe TRBD1 (5 bases). The CDR3 covers 14 residues. Germline CDR1 reads GTSNPN; CDR2 reads SVGIG (reference sequence). V lost 2 bases, J lost 4 bases, and 14 bases lay in between. This CDR3 is CAWSRGGVGTEAFF. CDR3 in DNA: TGTGCCTGGAGTCGGGGGGGAGTGGGCACTGAAGCTTTCTTT.

The chain couples TRBV5-1 to TRBJ1-1; TRBD1 aligns across 9 bases. Trimming removed 5 bases from V and 0 bases from J; junction bases left unmatched: 5. Germline V CDR1 and CDR2: SGHRS, YFSETQ. CDR3 size: 15 residues. Here the CDR3 reads CASRGDRGLNTEAFF. In DNA, the CDR3 is TGCGCCAGCAGAGGCGACAGGGGGTTGAACACTGAAGCTTTCTTT.

The genes are TRBV5-1 and TRBJ2-5, with 7 bases fitting TRBD2. The junction had 8 bases not matched to a gene; V was cut back by 6 bases and J by 0 bases. The CDR3 is 15 amino acids. Per germline, CDR1 SGHRS and CDR2 YFSETQ. CDR3 in amino acids: CASKIGGMYQETQYF. For the CDR3, the DNA is TGCGCCAGCAAAATCGGGGGGATGTACCAAGAGACCCAGTACTTC.

The chain joins TRBV30 to TRBJ2-2; D is undetermined. The germline V gene has CDR1 GTSNPN and CDR2 SVGIG (reference sequence). The CDR3 length is 12 residues. Trimming pared 4 bases from V and 7 bases from J, leaving 10 bases between. CDR3 amino acids: CAWTYQDGELFF. CDR3 coding DNA: TGTGCCTGGACCTACCAGGACGGGGAGCTGTTTTTT.

The J gene is TRBJ2-7, the V gene TRBV6-6; 7 bases match TRBD2. J was trimmed by 4 bases and V by 8 bases; bases with no gene match: 5. This CDR3 is built from 12 residues. CDR1 and CDR2 from the germline V gene are MNHNY and SVGAGI (reference sequence). Here the CDR3 reads CASSWGGYEQYF. For the CDR3, the DNA is TGTGCCAGCTCCTGGGGAGGGTACGAGCAGTACTTC.

The chain has TRBV4-2 and TRBJ1-6; 9 positions match TRBD1. CDR1 is LGHNA, CDR2 YNFKEQ, per germline. The CDR3 is 16 amino acids. V shed 0 bases, J shed 10 bases, and the junction held 7 bases outside the gene matches. The CDR3 nucleotides read TGTGCCAGCAGCCAAGATCGAAGGACAGGGGTCTCACCCCTCCACTTT. Translation gives CASSQDRRTGVSPLHF.

This clone was detected only a few times. V and J are TRBV6-4 and TRBJ2-1; weak D call: TRBD2 (5 bases). Trimming left V 5 bases short and J 3 bases short, with 11 bases between. Germline loops: CDR1 MRHNA, CDR2 SNTAGT. This CDR3 region has 14 residues. The CDR3 spells CASSQDSDYNEQFF. CDR3 nucleotide sequence: TGTGCCAGCAGTCAGGACTCCGACTACAATGAGCAGTTCTTC.

V usage is TRBV6-1 and J usage is TRBJ2-3; 11 bases agree with TRBD2. The CDR3 has 15 amino acids. The junction had 7 bases not matched to a gene; V was cut back by 6 bases and J by 5 bases. CDR1 is MNHNS and CDR2 is SASEGT in the germline V gene. DNA of the CDR3: TGTGCCAGCAGGGTAGCGGGGGGGCCTAAAGATACGCAGTATTTT. It codes for CASRVAGGPKDTQYF.

J is TRBJ1-5 and V is TRBV14; D gene ambiguous. The CDR3 length is 13 residues. Looked up from germline, CDR1 is SGHDN and CDR2 is FVKESK. V was trimmed by 3 bases and J by 4 bases, leaving 7 bases between them. CDR3 region: CASSQSLNQPQHF. DNA for the CDR3: TGTGCCAGCAGCCAGAGTTTGAATCAGCCCCAGCATTTT.

This clone has a single count. This chain links TRBV29-1 with TRBJ2-3; 7 bases are a match to TRBD2. The CDR3 contains 14 residues. V was pared by 6 bases and J by 5 bases, with 11 bases of the junction left unmatched. Per germline, CDR1 SQVTM and CDR2 ANQGSEA. The CDR3 loop reads CSVMGGSGEDTQYF. CDR3 nucleotides: TGCAGCGTCATGGGGGGGAGCGGAGAAGATACGCAGTATTTT.

This clone came up once. The chain's CDR3 is CASSFGRNTEAFF. CDR3 coding DNA: TGCGCCAGCAGCTTTGGCAGGAACACTGAAGCTTTCTTT. This chain connects TRBV5-1 to TRBJ1-1; D gene ambiguous. The germline V and J ends were trimmed by 2 bases and 1 base, with 6 bases remaining between them. CDR3 length: 13 amino acids. Germline CDR1 and CDR2: SGHRS and YFSETQ.

This clone was counted a single time. V and J are TRBV6-1 and TRBJ2-3, with D maybe TRBD2 (5 bases). Trimming took off 4 bases at V and 2 bases at J, with 16 bases between the two ends. Germline V gene lookup returns CDR1 MNHNS and CDR2 SASEGT. The CDR3 contains 16 residues. The CDR3 loop is CASSANSVQVTDTQYF. In nucleotides, the CDR3 is TGTGCCAGCAGTGCGAATAGCGTCCAGGTCACAGATACGCAGTATTTT.